This T cell receptor (beta chain) was recorded in a study of molecular identifiers for immune sequencing clone quantification (dated by TCRdb to 2016 to 2019). Background on the whole study: For a replicate experiment, the RNA from either approximately 20,000 or 100,000 naive CD8 T cells was divided into five aliquots, and four of those aliquots went on to sequencing. The study was a methods study using CD8 T cells to benchmark molecular-identifier clustering-based TCR repertoire sequencing (MIDCIRS) and TCR RNA copy counting. On the study overall, not on this receptor specifically: Modeling gave about three recovered TCR RNA copies per cell versus around 10 by digital PCR, implying approximately 30% capture efficiency. The naive libraries included spiked-in Jurkat TCR RNA (roughly 9 copies' worth), and this RNA is not part of the donor repertoire. Identical TCR molecules sharing a barcode could cause highly expanded clone sizes to be underestimated. Spiked-in Jurkat TCR RNA equivalent to a single cell was reported to be detectable even among over 800,000 naive CD8 T cells. When barcode sub-clustering was omitted, TCR diversity was inflated by chimeric consensus sequences, with chimeras reaching as high as 47%. Clones above 20 RNA copies held over 99% of molecules in CMV-specific effector cells but under 1% in naive cells.

Measured from the cysteine to the phenylalanine, the CDR3 is 15 residues long. Left in the record is the CDR3 DNA by itself, 45 bases read in frame from the first base. Regarding this clonotype: Its cognate antigen has yet to be identified. The junction does not match germline at one end; this may be a read error.

Libraries of naive CD8 T cells were built from anywhere between about 17,000 and 1,000,000 sorted cells, with 10%, 30% or 50% of the purified RNA used. Naive CD8 T cells, defined as CD8+CD4-CCR7+CD45RA+, were FACS-sorted into RLT Plus buffer on a BD FACSAria II. To test detection sensitivity, Jurkat RNA equivalent to approximately nine TCR copies was spiked into samples of roughly 18,000-1,000,000 naive CD8 T cells. CD8 T cells were enriched using RosetteSep CD8+ T Cell Enrichment Cocktail and Ficoll-Paque, and the enriched cells then underwent ACK red cell lysis. Receptor amplification or capture employed PCR. These reads were obtained on an Illumina HiSeq 4000. Preparation of bulk TCR libraries followed a previously described approach, with the TCR primers listed in Table S5. Total RNA was purified with the Qiagen AllPrep DNA/RNA kit. Before analysis, reads from multiple sequencing runs of one library were combined. The study's processing was this. Reads were retained only if an exact TCR constant sequence was present, and the retained reads were trimmed to 150 nt and grouped according to their 12-nt molecular barcodes. Within each barcode group, reads were sub-clustered at a 15% Levenshtein threshold, and quality-weighted consensus sequences were built per RNA molecule. Non-functional sequences were discarded, and so were lower-count sequences lying one edit away from another sequence. On the basis of fitting two negative binomial distributions, barcode sub-clusters with fewer than 20% of the maximum read count were discarded. TCRdb took the public reads, trimmed them with fastp at Q25, ran MiXCR for clone calling and kept in-frame beta chains. Rows merge per CDR3 protein into single entries with the most common DNA and genes. The V and J calls, along with clone size, are taken from TCRdb and not from the paper's own processing. Counted in this sample were just under 650,000 distinct CDR3 sequences; just under 20% of them appeared once. The ten largest make up 0.75% to 0.95% of the sample.

The sequenced material came from naive CD8+ T cells from blood, with Jurkat cell RNA spiked in. The sample's cell subset or site label, in plain terms: FACS-sorted CD8+CD4-CCR7+CD45RA+ naive T cells. The V and J genes are TRBV5-3 and TRBJ2-3; TRBD2 lines up with 9 middle nucleotides. TRBV5-3 is an ORF, and what it does is uncertain. The clonotype comes from a human donor in good health. Some libraries in this study had Jurkat cell RNA spiked in. Here the CDR3 is given as CASSSSGTSTDMQYF. The DNA sequence follows: TGTGCCAGCAGCTCCAGCGGGACTAGCACAGATATGCAGTATTTT.